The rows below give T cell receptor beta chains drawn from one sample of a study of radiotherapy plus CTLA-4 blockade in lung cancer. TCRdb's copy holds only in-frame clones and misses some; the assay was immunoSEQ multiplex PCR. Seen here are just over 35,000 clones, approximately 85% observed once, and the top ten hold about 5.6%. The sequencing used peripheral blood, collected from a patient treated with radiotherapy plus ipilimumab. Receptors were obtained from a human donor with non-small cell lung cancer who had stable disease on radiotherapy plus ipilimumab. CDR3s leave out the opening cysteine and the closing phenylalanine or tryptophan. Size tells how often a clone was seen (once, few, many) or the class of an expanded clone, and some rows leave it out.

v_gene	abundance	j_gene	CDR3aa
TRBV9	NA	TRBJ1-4	ASSPSGSTNEKLF
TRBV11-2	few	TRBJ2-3	ASTPGGSDTQY
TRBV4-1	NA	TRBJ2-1	ASSDGGGLSIYNEQF
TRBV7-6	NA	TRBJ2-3	ASSSRQSTDTQY
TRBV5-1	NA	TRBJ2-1	ASSLAAGVHNEQF
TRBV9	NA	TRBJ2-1	ASSVLTGSSYNEQF
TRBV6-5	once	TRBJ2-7	ASSLGQQSYEQY
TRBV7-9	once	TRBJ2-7	ASSSGGPGGEQY
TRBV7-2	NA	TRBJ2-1	ASSFRSSYNEQF
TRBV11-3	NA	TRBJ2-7	ASSLLPSYEQY
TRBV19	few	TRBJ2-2	ASSWEGANTGELF
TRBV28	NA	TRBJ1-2	ASSPGGGDGYT
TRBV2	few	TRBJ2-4	ASGTGISIQY
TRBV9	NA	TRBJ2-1	ASSPQGLAASRRDDEQF
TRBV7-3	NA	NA	ASSQGLGGSYEQY
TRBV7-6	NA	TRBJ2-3	ASSFGTPTDTQY
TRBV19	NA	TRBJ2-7	ASSKRPGLAGAEQY
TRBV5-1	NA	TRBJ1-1	ASSSGQGGGYEAF
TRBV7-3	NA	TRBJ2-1	ASSLSLAGINEQF
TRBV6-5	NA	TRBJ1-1	AIRTVFGTEAF
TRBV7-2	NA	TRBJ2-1	ASSLLRGRQF
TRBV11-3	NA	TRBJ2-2	ASSLSLGGAGELF
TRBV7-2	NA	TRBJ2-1	ASSLGGRASGRARNEQF
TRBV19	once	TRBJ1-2	ASSTQGNNYGYT
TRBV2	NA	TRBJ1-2	ASSYRVENYGYT
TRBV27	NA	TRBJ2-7	ASSFRGDEQY
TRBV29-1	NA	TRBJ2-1	SVDAGGSYNEQF
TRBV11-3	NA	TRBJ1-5	ASSPEGQKRWGMVPQH
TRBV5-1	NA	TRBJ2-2	ASSQPVGLALNTGELF
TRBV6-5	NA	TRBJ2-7	ASSPDRGPYEQY
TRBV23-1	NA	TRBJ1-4	ASSPGTGPNEKLF
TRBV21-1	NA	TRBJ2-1	ASFLAGVEGNEQF
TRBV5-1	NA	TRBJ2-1	ASSFGSSISYNEQF
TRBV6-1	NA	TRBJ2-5	ASSFGTGKETQY
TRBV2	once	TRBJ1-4	ASNPATNEKLF
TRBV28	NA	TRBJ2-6	ATLPVTGANVLT
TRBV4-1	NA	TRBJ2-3	ASSRYRLAATTDTQY
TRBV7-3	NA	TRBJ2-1	ASSSGPGRVQF
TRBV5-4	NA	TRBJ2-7	ASSLAGQGAYEQY
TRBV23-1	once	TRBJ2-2	ASSQTGRKPPGELF
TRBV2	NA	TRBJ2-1	ATTGGGASNEQF
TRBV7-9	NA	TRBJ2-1	ASSLELQRYNEQF
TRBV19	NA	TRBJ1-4	ASAVLDRGGEKLF
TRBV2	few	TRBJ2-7	ASSAQREGPVNEQY
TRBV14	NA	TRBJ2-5	ASSLGLAGRWGETQY
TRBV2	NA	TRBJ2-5	ASSGPRQGVGETQY
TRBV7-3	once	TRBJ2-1	ASSLTTLGYNEQF
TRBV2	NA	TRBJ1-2	ASSARQGDGYT